The T cell receptor (beta chain) under discussion was sequenced for a study of shared clonotypes between healthy human individuals. TCRdb keeps only in-frame clones here, not all; method: immunoSEQ multiplex PCR. The profile shows some 240,000 clones, 65% of them singletons. This clone was recorded only once. The germline CDR1 and CDR2 sequences are LNHDA and SQIVND (reference sequence). V lost 3 bases, J lost 6 bases, and 17 bases lay in between. The CDR3 covers 16 residues. The gene calls are TRBV19 and TRBJ2-2, with a weak D call TRBD2 (6 bases). The sequenced sample was memory CD4+ T cells sorted from blood. This sample's subset: CD45RA-negative fraction. The source is a man aged 25 to 40 in good health. CDR3 sequence (DNA): TGTGCCAGTAGTATGTTCGGAGGGCCATTGTCCGGGGAGCTGTTTTTT. Translated: CASSMFGGPLSGELFF.